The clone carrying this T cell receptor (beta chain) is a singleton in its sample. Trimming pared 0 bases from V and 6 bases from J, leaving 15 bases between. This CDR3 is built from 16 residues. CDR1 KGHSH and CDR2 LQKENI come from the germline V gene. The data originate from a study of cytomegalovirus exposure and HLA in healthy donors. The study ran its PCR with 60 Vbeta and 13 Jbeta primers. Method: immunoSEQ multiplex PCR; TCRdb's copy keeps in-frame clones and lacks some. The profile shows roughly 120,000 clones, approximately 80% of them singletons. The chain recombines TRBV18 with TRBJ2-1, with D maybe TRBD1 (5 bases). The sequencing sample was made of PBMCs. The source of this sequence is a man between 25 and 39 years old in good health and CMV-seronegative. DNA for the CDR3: TGTGCCAGCTCACCACCGCGGACATTGACTTCCAATGAGCAGTTCTTC. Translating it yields CASSPPRTLTSNEQFF. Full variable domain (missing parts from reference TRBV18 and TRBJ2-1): NAGVMQNPRHLVRRRGQEARLRCSPMKGHSHVYWYRQLPEEGLKFMVYLQKENIIDESGMPKERFSAEFPKEGPSILRIQQVVRGDSAAYFCASSPPRTLTSNEQFFGPGTRLTVL.